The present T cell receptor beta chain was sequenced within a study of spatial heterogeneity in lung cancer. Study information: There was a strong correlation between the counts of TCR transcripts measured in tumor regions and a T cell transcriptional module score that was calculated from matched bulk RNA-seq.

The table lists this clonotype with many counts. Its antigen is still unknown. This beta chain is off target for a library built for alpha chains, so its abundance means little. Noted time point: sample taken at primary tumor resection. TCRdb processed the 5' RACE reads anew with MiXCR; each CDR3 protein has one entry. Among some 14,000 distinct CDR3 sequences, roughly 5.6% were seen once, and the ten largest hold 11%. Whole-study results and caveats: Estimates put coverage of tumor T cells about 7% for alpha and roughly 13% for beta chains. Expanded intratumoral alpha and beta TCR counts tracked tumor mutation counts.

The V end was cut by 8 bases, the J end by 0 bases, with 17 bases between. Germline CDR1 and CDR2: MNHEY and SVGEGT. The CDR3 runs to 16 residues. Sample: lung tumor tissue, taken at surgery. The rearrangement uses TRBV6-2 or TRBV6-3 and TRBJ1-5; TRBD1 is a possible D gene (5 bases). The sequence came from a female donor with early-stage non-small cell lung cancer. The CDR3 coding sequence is TGTGCCAGCGGGGGTCGGCACTGGTATAGCAATCAGCCCCAGCATTTT. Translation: CASGGRHWYSNQPQHF.